These 30 T cell receptor beta chains originate from one sample sequenced in a study of blood T cell repertoires in COVID-19. Produced via immunoSEQ multiplex PCR; TCRdb's table is partial and in-frame only. The sample has roughly 130,000 clones; roughly 78% are singletons. Sequenced material: peripheral blood. These receptors originate from a man aged 55 to 70 with acute or convalescent COVID-19.

In its sample, this clone was seen a few times. This sequence joins TRBV11-3 and TRBJ2-1, with 14 bases lining up with TRBD2. This CDR3 is 15 amino acids long. V lost 6 bases, J lost 9 bases, and 7 bases stayed unmatched. Per germline, CDR1 SGHNT and CDR2 YENEEA. The CDR3 DNA reads TGTGCCAGCAGTCCCGGGACTAGCGGGGGTGGTGAGCAGTTCTTC. Translating it yields CASSPGTSGGGEQFF.

The sample holds a few counts of this clone. This chain connects TRBV6-6 to TRBJ2-7, with TRBD2 matching 10 bases. The CDR3 spans 12 residues. Germline loops: CDR1 MNHNY, CDR2 SVGAGI (reference sequence). V was clipped by 5 bases and J by 5 bases; unmatched bases: 0. The CDR3 reads CASSGTSDEQYF. In DNA form, the CDR3 reads TGTGCCAGCAGTGGGACTAGCGACGAGCAGTACTTC.

The chain combines TRBV6-2 or TRBV6-3 with TRBJ2-1, with 8 bases that match TRBD2. The junction had 10 bases not matched to a gene; V was cut back by 6 bases and J by 9 bases. CDR3 length: 14 residues. Germline lookup yields CDR1 MNHEY and CDR2 SVGEGT. The CDR3 DNA is TGTGCCAGCAGCCCAAGCGGGAGTCCCGGTGAGCAGTTCTTC. This sequence encodes CASSPSGSPGEQFF.

This clone has just a few counts. The germline gene is not matched at one end of the junction; a read error may be the cause. This chain uses TRBV5-4 with TRBJ2-7; 10 bases are shared with TRBD1. Germline V lookup: CDR1 SGHNT, CDR2 YYREEE (reference sequence). The length of the CDR3 is 13 residues. CDR3 bases: TGTGCCAGCAACTTGGACAGGGGGAACGAGCAGTACTTC. It translates to CASNLDRGNEQYF.

The chain carries TRBV28 and TRBJ2-1; the D is unclear. Germline CDR1 and CDR2: MDHEN and SYDVKM. V was cut by 6 bases and J by 9 bases, with 12 bases left in between. CDR3 length equals 12 residues. The CDR3 protein is CASRPTSGEQFF. The DNA of the CDR3 is TGTGCCAGCAGACCTACATCGGGTGAGCAGTTCTTC. Full variable domain (missing parts from reference TRBV28 and TRBJ2-1): DVKVTQSSRYLVKRTGEKVFLECVQDMDHENMFWYRQDPGLGLRLIYFSYDVKMKEKGDIPEGYSVSREKKERFSLILESASTNQTSMYLCASRPTSGEQFFGPGTRLTVL.

In this sample, this clone turned up a few times. This chain joins TRBV5-4 and TRBJ1-1; 8 bases are shared with TRBD1. The CDR3 extends over 14 amino acids. V lost 5 bases to trimming and J lost 6 bases; unmatched junction nucleotides: 9. Germline values: CDR1 SGHNT, CDR2 YYREEE (reference sequence). The CDR3 DNA is TGTGCCAGCAGGTACAATGACAGGGGTCCTGAAGCTTTCTTT. Encoded protein: CASRYNDRGPEAFF.

This clone was observed a single time. The J gene is TRBJ1-5, the V gene TRBV28; D remains unclear. Trimming cost V 10 bases and J 9 bases, with 25 bases left between them. Germline CDR1 and CDR2: MDHEN and SYDVKM. The CDR3 loop spans 15 amino acids. The CDR3 bases are TGTGCCATCCCTCTAATAGCGATAGGACGACTGCCCCAGCATTTT. It specifies CAIPLIAIGRLPQHF.

This chain uses TRBV6-2 or TRBV6-3 with TRBJ2-5, with D tentatively TRBD2 (6 bases). Trimming removed 4 bases from V and 5 bases from J, with 20 bases in between. CDR3 size: 16 residues. Germline V gene data show CDR1 as MNHEY and CDR2 as SVGEGT. The CDR3 protein is CASSFQGGVKGETQYF. CDR3 bases: TGTGCCAGCAGTTTCCAAGGAGGGGTAAAGGGGGAGACCCAGTACTTC.

The chain is built from TRBV7-2 and TRBJ1-5, with TRBD1 identical over 7 bases. The V gene end was trimmed by 1 base and the J gene end by 0 bases; junction bases not matched to a gene: 3. Germline loops: CDR1 SGHTA, CDR2 FQGNSA. The CDR3 runs 16 residues. The CDR3 region is CASSLGQGASNQPQHF. In nucleotides, the CDR3 is TGTGCCAGCAGCTTAGGACAGGGCGCTAGCAATCAGCCCCAGCATTTT.

The chain combines TRBV28 with TRBJ2-7; 7 nucleotides line up with TRBD1. Unmatched junction bases numbered 11, after V lost 6 bases and J lost 3 bases. The CDR3 contains 15 residues. From germline, CDR1 is MDHEN and CDR2 SYDVKM. CDR3 nucleotide sequence: TGTGCCAGCAGACCCGGGACAGTTAGGGGCTACGAGCAGTACTTC. Translated, it gives CASRPGTVRGYEQYF.

This rearrangement joins TRBV4-1 to TRBJ2-1, with no clear D. V lost 4 bases and J lost 10, with 8 bases in between. The CDR3 is 11 residues long. Germline assignment: CDR1 MGHRA and CDR2 YSYEKL. CDR3 residues: CASSRLEEQFF. In DNA form, the CDR3 reads TGCGCCAGCAGCCGGCTAGAGGAGCAGTTCTTC.

V and J are TRBV18 and TRBJ2-1; D is perhaps TRBD2 (6 bases). The length of the CDR3 is 17 residues. V was trimmed by 2 bases and J by 2 bases, leaving 16 bases between them. Germline CDR1 and CDR2: KGHSH and LQKENI. The CDR3 sequence is CASSPSPGLTAYNEQFF. The CDR3 DNA reads as TGTGCCAGCTCACCATCTCCGGGACTGACAGCCTACAATGAGCAGTTCTTC. Together with reference TRBV18 and TRBJ2-1, the CDR3 gives the full variable domain: NAGVMQNPRHLVRRRGQEARLRCSPMKGHSHVYWYRQLPEEGLKFMVYLQKENIIDESGMPKERFSAEFPKEGPSILRIQQVVRGDSAAYFCASSPSPGLTAYNEQFFGPGTRLTVL.

This chain links TRBV4-3 with TRBJ2-1, with 12 nucleotides matching TRBD2. Trimming removed 3 bases from V and 6 bases from J; junction bases left unmatched: 3. CDR1 LGHNA and CDR2 YSLEER come from the germline V gene. The CDR3 runs to 15 residues. The CDR3 coding sequence is TGCGCCAGCAGCCAGTTACTAGCGGGAGGCAATGAGCAGTTCTTC. Protein sequence: CASSQLLAGGNEQFF.

This clone was counted between two and nine times. The chain combines TRBV29-1 with TRBJ1-4; no definite D call. V was trimmed by 1 base and J by 4 bases, leaving 10 bases between them. The CDR3 contains 14 residues. Germline CDR1 and CDR2: SQVTM and ANQGSEA. The CDR3 nucleotides read TGCAGCGTTGAAGGAAGTGCAGATAATGAAAAACTGTTTTTT. This codes for CSVEGSADNEKLFF.

The chain combines TRBV28 with TRBJ2-2, with 9 bases lining up with TRBD1. The CDR3 loop spans 15 amino acids. Germline CDR1 reads MDHEN; CDR2 reads SYDVKM. The junction had 7 bases not matched to a gene; V was cut back by 6 bases and J by 5 bases. CDR3 sequence: CASSKGTGRTGELFF. The CDR3 DNA is TGTGCCAGCAGCAAGGGGACAGGGAGGACCGGGGAGCTGTTTTTT.

This chain uses TRBV6-5 with TRBJ1-6; D is unclear. V was trimmed by 1 base and J by 5 bases, leaving 6 bases between them. The CDR3 length is 14 residues. Germline V CDR1 and CDR2: MNHEY, SVGAGI. The DNA for the CDR3 is TGTGCCAGCAGTTACTTCCCCGATAATTCACCCCTCCACTTT. This codes for CASSYFPDNSPLHF.

CDR3 sequence (DNA): TGTGCCAGCAGCCTCTCCGGGACAGCTCTGAGAAATGAAAAACTGTTTTTT. Protein: CASSLSGTALRNEKLFF. The chain couples TRBV28 to TRBJ1-4; 7 bases are shared with TRBD1. This CDR3 is 17 amino acids long. With 6 bases clipped from V and 5 bases from J, the junction kept 15 bases outside the gene matches. Germline CDR1 reads MDHEN; CDR2 reads SYDVKM.

CDR3 DNA sequence: TGTGCCAGCAGCTTAACGACAGGGGGACGTATTAACACCGGGGAGCTGTTTTTT. Translating gives CASSLTTGGRINTGELFF. V is TRBV5-5 and J is TRBJ2-2, with TRBD1 matching over 9 bases. The CDR3 is 18 residues long. V trimming: 2 bases; J trimming: 2 bases; junction bases outside the gene matches: 10. Germline V CDR1 and CDR2: SGHKS, YYEKEE (reference sequence).

The chain links TRBV7-9 to TRBJ1-3; TRBD1 might be the D (5 bases). The CDR3 is made up of 16 amino acids. V was trimmed by 5 bases and J by 4 bases, leaving 18 bases between them. Germline CDR1 reads SEHNR; CDR2 reads FQNEAQ (reference sequence). The CDR3, as DNA: TGTGCCAGCAGCACCCCGGGCAGGGCGGAGGGAAACACCATATATTTT. Protein sequence: CASSTPGRAEGNTIYF.

This chain uses TRBV27 with TRBJ2-1; 10 bases are shared with TRBD1. V lost 3 bases, J lost 6 bases, and 8 bases stayed unmatched. Germline CDR1 is MNHEY and CDR2 is SMNVEV (reference sequence). The CDR3 sequence is 16 residues long. CDR3 DNA sequence: TGTGCCAGCAGTTTCGGCCCGGGACAGGGGTCCAATGAGCAGTTCTTC. Translated, it gives CASSFGPGQGSNEQFF.

The rearrangement uses TRBV5-8 and TRBJ1-5, with TRBD1 matching over 7 bases. Trimming took 4 bases from V and 9 from J; bases not matched to a gene: 7. CDR1 is SGHTS, CDR2 YDEGEE, per germline. This CDR3 is 13 amino acids long. The CDR3 DNA sequence: TGTGCCAGCAGCCCGTTCCGGACAGGGCCCCAGCATTTT. Its translation is CASSPFRTGPQHF. The full variable domain, its missing parts supplied by reference TRBV5-8 and TRBJ1-5, is EAGVTQSPTHLIKTRGQQATLRCSPISGHTSVYWYQQALGLGLQFLLWYDEGEERNRGNFPPRFSGRQFPNYSSELNVNALELEDSALYLCASSPFRTGPQHFGDGTRLSIL.

This sequence joins TRBV6-5 and TRBJ1-1; possible D gene TRBD1, 6 bases. V lost 4 bases, J lost 6 bases, and 18 bases lay in between. There are 15 residues in the CDR3. Germline V gene lookup returns CDR1 MNHEY and CDR2 SVGAGI. CDR3 residues: CASSWDSGVRSEAFF. CDR3 DNA: TGTGCCAGCAGTTGGGATTCAGGGGTTCGTTCTGAAGCTTTCTTT.

The rearrangement links TRBV2 to TRBJ1-4; the D gene is possibly TRBD1 (5 bases). The CDR3 contains 16 residues. Germline CDR1 is SNHLY and CDR2 is FYNNEI. The V and J ends lost 7 bases and 0 bases respectively, with 15 bases between them. The chain's CDR3 is CASKGLWGTTNEKLFF. As DNA, the CDR3 is TGTGCCAGCAAGGGGTTATGGGGCACAACTAATGAAAAACTGTTTTTT.

The gene calls are TRBV6-6 and TRBJ1-2; TRBD1 is a possible D gene (5 bases). Deletions cut 6 bases from V and 3 bases from J, with 11 bases between. CDR1 and CDR2 from the germline V gene are MNHNY and SVGAGI (reference sequence). The CDR3 consists of 13 residues. In DNA form, the CDR3 reads TGTGCCAGCAGCACGGGACTGCACTATGGCTACACCTTC. The encoded protein is CASSTGLHYGYTF.

This rearrangement joins TRBV11-1 to TRBJ2-7, with a weak D call TRBD1 (6 bases). The CDR3 has 14 amino acids. Germline CDR1 SGHAT, CDR2 FQDESV (reference sequence). Trimming cost V 1 base and J 2 bases, with 9 bases left between them. The chain's CDR3 is CASSLGTAAYEQYF. Here the CDR3 DNA reads TGTGCCAGCAGCTTAGGGACAGCTGCCTACGAGCAGTACTTC. Based on the CDR3 plus reference TRBV11-1 and TRBJ2-7, the full variable domain is EAEVAQSPRYKITEKSQAVAFWCDPISGHATLYWYRQILGQGPELLVQFQDESVVDDSQLPKDRFSAERLKGVDSTLKIQPAELGDSAMYLCASSLGTAAYEQYFGPGTRLTVT.

CDR3 sequence: CASSSADREQYF. The CDR3 coding sequence is TGTGCCAGCAGTTCCGCGGACAGGGAGCAGTACTTC. The V gene is TRBV6-5, the J gene TRBJ2-7, with TRBD1 matching over 7 bases. V lost 4 bases, J lost 7 bases, and 4 bases stayed unmatched. Germline loops: CDR1 MNHEY, CDR2 SVGAGI. CDR3 length equals 12 residues.

Turning to this clone: At one end the junction does not follow the germline gene, possibly because of a read error. The chain recombines TRBV7-3 with TRBJ2-1; D unclear. In germline, CDR1 is SGHTA, CDR2 FQGTGA. The CDR3 is made up of 13 amino acids. DNA of the CDR3: TGTGCCAGCAGCCTAACAAACATCAATGAGCAGTTCTTC. It yields the protein CASSLTNINEQFF.

The CDR3 coding sequence is TGTGCCAGCAGCTGGGACACAAACTATGGCTACACCTTC. This sequence encodes CASSWDTNYGYTF. The chain carries TRBV6-2 or TRBV6-3 and TRBJ1-2, with D perhaps matching TRBD1 (6 bases). The V end lost 6 bases, the J end lost 2 bases, and 10 bases lay between the germline ends. Germline assignment: CDR1 MNHEY and CDR2 SVGEGT. This CDR3 has 13 residues.

The chain combines TRBV5-1 with TRBJ2-3; D uncertain. V lost 1 base to trimming and J lost 0 bases, with 3 bases between them. The germline V gene has CDR1 SGHRS and CDR2 YFSETQ. The CDR3 loop spans 13 amino acids. The CDR3 DNA reads TGCGCCAGCAGCTTGATAAGCACAGATACGCAGTATTTT. This codes for CASSLISTDTQYF.

This chain uses TRBV4-2 with TRBJ1-3; weak D call: TRBD1 (5 bases). Trimming left V 4 bases short and J 4 bases short, with 11 bases between. The CDR3 length is 14 residues. Germline CDR1 is LGHNA and CDR2 is YNFKEQ. CDR3 region: CASSPQGYGNTIYF. CDR3 DNA sequence: TGTGCCAGCAGCCCGCAGGGTTACGGAAACACCATATATTTT.